This T cell receptor beta chain was found in a study of blood T cell repertoires in COVID-19. Study-level background: Sources were T cells, B-cell-depleted T cells, or PBMCs; the material itself was cDNA or gDNA.

Followed longitudinally, the Seattle patients had been enrolled during active infection. Details on this clone: This specimen includes other DNA sequences encoding the same CDR3.

Authors' methods: Amplifying reference gene primers gave estimates of nucleated cell counts. Sequencing was performed with immunoSEQ multiplex PCR; in TCRdb, only in-frame clones are kept and a portion is missing. V, J and clone size are those of that table, while D and trimming were read from the DNA. The sample holds roughly 340,000 clones; more than 70% are singletons and the top ten take about 3%. The clonotype was recovered from a woman younger than 45 with COVID-19, enrolled during active disease. Sequencing used peripheral blood.

In nucleotides, the CDR3 is TGTGCCTGGAGTGTACTGGTTACCGGGGAGCTGTTTTTT. Amino acids: CAWSVLVTGELFF. The V gene is TRBV30, the J gene TRBJ2-2; D is uncertain. This CDR3 has 13 residues. Trimming pared 0 bases from V and 5 bases from J, leaving 7 bases between. The germline V gene encodes CDR1 GTSNPN and CDR2 SVGIG (reference sequence).